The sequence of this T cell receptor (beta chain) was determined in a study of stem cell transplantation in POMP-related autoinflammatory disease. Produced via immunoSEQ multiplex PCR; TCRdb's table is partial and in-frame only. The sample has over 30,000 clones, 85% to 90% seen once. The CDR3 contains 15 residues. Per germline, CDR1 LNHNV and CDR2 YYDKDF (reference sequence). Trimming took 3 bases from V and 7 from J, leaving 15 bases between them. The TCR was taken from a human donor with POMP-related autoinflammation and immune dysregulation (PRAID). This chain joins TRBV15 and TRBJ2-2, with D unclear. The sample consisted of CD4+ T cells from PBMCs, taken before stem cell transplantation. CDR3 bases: TGTGCCACCAGCAGGTCGGACCGCCCGAGCGGGGAGCTGTTTTTT. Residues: CATSRSDRPSGELFF.